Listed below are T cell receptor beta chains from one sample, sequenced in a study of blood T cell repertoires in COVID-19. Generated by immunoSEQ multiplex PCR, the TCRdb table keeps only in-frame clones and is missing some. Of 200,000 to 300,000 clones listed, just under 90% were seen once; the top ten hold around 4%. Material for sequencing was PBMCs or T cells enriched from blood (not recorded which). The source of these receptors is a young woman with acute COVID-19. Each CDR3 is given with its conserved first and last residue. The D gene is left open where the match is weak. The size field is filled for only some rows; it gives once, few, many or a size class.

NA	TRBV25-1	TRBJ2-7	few	TGTGCCAGCAGTGGCACTCGGGCCTACGAGCAGTACTTC	CASSGTRAYEQYF
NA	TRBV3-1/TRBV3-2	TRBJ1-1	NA	TGTGCCAGCAGCGAGGCCGGGTTGGAGGCTTTCTTT	CASSEAGLEAFF
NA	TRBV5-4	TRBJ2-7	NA	TGTGCCAGCAGCTTGGAGACAGGCGGTTCCTACGAGCAGTACTTC	CASSLETGGSYEQYF
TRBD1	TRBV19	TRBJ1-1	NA	TGTGCCAGTAGTATGCGGCAGGGGGCTGTAGGCGCTGAAGCTTTCTTT	CASSMRQGAVGAEAFF
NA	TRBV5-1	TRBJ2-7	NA	TGCGCCAGCAGCTCAAACCCAGGAACCTACGAGCAGTACTTC	CASSSNPGTYEQYF
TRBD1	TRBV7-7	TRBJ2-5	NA	TGTGCCAGCAGCCCCGGGACAGGGCGCCAAGAGACCCAGTACTTC	CASSPGTGRQETQYF
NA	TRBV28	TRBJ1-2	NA	TGTGCCAGCAGTTCCGTAACTCCGGGTCAAGGTACTTATGGCTACACCTTC	CASSSVTPGQGTYGYTF
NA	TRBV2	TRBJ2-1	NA	TGTGCCAGCAGTGACGGGACATATTACAATGAGCAGTTCTTC	CASSDGTYYNEQFF
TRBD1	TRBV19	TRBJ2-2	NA	TGTGCCAGTAACAACAGGGGAGCTAACACCGGGGAGCTGTTTTTT	CASNNRGANTGELFF
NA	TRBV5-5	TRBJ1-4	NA	TGTGCCAGCAGCAAGACAGGTCAGAATGAAAAACTGTTTTTT	CASSKTGQNEKLFF
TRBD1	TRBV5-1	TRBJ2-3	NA	TGCGCCAGCAGCTTACGGAACAGGGGAAGCACAGATACGCAGTATTTT	CASSLRNRGSTDTQYF
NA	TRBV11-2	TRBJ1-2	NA	TGTGCCAGCAGCTTAGATCAGGGCAGGGGCTATGGCTACACCTTC	CASSLDQGRGYGYTF
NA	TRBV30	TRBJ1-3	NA	TGTGCCTGGAATCCCCTTTTTGCTGGAAACACCATATATTTT	CAWNPLFAGNTIYF
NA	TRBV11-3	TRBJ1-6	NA	TGTGCCAGCAGCCCGGGGGGCAGTTCACCCCTCCACTTT	CASSPGGSSPLHF
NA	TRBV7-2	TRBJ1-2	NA	TGTGCCAGCAGCTTACCCTTCAGGACAGCCCAGGGGGGCTACACCTTC	CASSLPFRTAQGGYTF
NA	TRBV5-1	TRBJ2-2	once	TGCGCCAGCGCCCGAGGACAGCCCTCTGGCGCCGGGGAGCTGTTTTTT	CASARGQPSGAGELFF
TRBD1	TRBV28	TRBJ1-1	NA	TGTGCCAGCAGTTTAGACTTATTTGGACAGGTTGGCACTGAAGCTTTCTTT	CASSLDLFGQVGTEAFF
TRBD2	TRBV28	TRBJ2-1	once	TGTGCCAGCAGTTCGAGCGGGGGGGCGGGCAATGAGCAGTTCTTC	CASSSSGGAGNEQFF
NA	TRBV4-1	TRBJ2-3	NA	TGCGCCAGCAGCCAAGAATCCCGACCCGGGGCAGATACGCAGTATTTT	CASSQESRPGADTQYF
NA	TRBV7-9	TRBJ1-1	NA	TGTGCCAGCAGCTTAGCCGGGCGAGGGACTGAAGCTTTCTTT	CASSLAGRGTEAFF
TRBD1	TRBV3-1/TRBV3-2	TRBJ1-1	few	TGTGCCAGCAGCCACGGACAGGGGGCCACTGAAGCTTTCTTT	CASSHGQGATEAFF
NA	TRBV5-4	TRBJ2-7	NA	TGTGCCAGCAGCTTACTCCAAGGGGCCTACGAGCAGTACTTC	CASSLLQGAYEQYF
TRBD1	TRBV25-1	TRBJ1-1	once	TGTGCCAGCAGTATACAGGGGCCGATGAACACTGAAGCTTTCTTT	CASSIQGPMNTEAFF
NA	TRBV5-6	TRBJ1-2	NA	TGTGCCAGCAGCTTGGGGCCCGGCGGGGGTTGGAATGGCTACACCTTC	CASSLGPGGGWNGYTF
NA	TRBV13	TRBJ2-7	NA	TGTGCCAGCAGCTTGATACAGGGATCCTACGAGCAGTACTTC	CASSLIQGSYEQYF
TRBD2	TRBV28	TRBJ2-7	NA	TGTGCCAGCAGTTTATGGGGAGGGAGCTCCTACGAGCAGTACTTC	CASSLWGGSSYEQYF
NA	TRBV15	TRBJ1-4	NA	TGTGCCACCAGCGGTGACAGGTGGAAACTGTTTTTT	CATSGDRWKLFF
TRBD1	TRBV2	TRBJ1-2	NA	TGTGCCAGCTCTTACCCCGGGACAGAGTATGGCTACACCTTC	CASSYPGTEYGYTF
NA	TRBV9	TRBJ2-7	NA	TGTGCCAGCAGCGTAGCTCCAGGAGGCTACGAGCAGTACTTC	CASSVAPGGYEQYF
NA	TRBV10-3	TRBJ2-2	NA	TGTGCCATCAGTAACACAGGTTCCGGGGAGCTGTTTTTT	CAISNTGSGELFF
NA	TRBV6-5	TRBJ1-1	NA	TGTGCCAGCAGTTACGGGAGGGGGACTGAAGCTTTCTTT	CASSYGRGTEAFF
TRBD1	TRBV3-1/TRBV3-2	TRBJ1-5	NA	TGTGCCAGCAGCCAAACAGGGGCTGATCAGCCCCAGCATTTT	CASSQTGADQPQHF
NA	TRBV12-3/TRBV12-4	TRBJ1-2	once	TGTGCCAGCAGCCCGGGACAAGTATATGGCTACACCTTC	CASSPGQVYGYTF
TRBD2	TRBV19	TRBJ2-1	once	TGTGCCAGTAGTATCTCCCATAGCGGGGTGGTCTACAATGAGCAGTTCTTC	CASSISHSGVVYNEQFF
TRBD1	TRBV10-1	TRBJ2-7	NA	TGCGCCAGCAGTACCGGGACAGGGCACTACGAGCAGTACTTC	CASSTGTGHYEQYF
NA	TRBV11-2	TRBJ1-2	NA	TGTGCCAGCAGCTTAAGGGGGTCTAACTATGGCTACACCTTC	CASSLRGSNYGYTF
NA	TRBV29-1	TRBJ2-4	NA	TGCAGCGTAGACAAGACGGGAGACAAAAACATTCAGTACTTC	CSVDKTGDKNIQYF
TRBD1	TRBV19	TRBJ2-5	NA	TGTGCCAGTAGTATGGACAGGGGAGGGGGCCAAGAGACCCAGTACTTC	CASSMDRGGGQETQYF
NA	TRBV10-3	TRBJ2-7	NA	TGTGCCATCAGCGAGTCCGCCTACGAGCAGTACTTC	CAISESAYEQYF
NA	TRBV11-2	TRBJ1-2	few	TGTGCCAGCAGCTCGCCGGGGGGGGGCAACTATGGCTACACCTTC	CASSSPGGGNYGYTF